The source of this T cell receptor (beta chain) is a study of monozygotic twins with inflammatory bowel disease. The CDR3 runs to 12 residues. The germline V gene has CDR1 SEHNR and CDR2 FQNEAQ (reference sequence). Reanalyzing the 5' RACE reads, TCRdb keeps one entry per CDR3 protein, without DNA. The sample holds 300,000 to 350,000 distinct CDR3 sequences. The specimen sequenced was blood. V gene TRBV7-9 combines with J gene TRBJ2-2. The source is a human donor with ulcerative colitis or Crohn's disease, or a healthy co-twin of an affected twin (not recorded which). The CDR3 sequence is CASSLGPGELFF.